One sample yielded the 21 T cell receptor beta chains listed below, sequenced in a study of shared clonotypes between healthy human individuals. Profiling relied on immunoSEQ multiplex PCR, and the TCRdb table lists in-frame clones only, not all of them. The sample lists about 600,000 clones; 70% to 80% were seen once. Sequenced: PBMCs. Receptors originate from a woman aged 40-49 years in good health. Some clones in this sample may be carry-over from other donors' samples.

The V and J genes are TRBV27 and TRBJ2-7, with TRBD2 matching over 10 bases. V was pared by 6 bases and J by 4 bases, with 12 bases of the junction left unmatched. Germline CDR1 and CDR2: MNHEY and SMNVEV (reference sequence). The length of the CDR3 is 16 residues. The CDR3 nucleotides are TGTGCCAGCAGACCTGGTTCTAGCGGGAGTTTTTACGAGCAGTACTTC. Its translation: CASRPGSSGSFYEQYF.

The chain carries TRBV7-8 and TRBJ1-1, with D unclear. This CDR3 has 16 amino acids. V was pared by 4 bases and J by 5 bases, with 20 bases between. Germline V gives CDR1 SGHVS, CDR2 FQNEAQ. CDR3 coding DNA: TGTGCCAGCAGCTGGGGTTACCGGGCCTCGGGGACTGAAGCTTTCTTT. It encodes CASSWGYRASGTEAFF.

CDR3 DNA sequence: TGTGCCAGCAGCCCCAGACCGGTCTTGACCACAGATACGCAGTATTTT. It is translated as CASSPRPVLTTDTQYF. This chain uses TRBV11-1 with TRBJ2-3; D gene ambiguous. V was clipped by 5 bases and J by 2 bases, with 17 bases between them. The CDR3 covers 16 residues. CDR1 is SGHAT, CDR2 FQDESV, per germline (reference sequence).

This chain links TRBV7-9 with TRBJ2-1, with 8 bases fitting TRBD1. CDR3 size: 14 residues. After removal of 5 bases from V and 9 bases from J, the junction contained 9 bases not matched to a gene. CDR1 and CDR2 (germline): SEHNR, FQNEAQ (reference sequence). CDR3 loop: CASSPRQGTGEQFF. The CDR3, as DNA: TGTGCCAGCAGCCCAAGACAGGGGACGGGTGAGCAGTTCTTC. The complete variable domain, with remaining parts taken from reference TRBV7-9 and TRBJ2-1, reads DTGVSQNPRHKITKRGQNVTFRCDPISEHNRLYWYRQTLGQGPEFLTYFQNEAQLEKSRLLSDRFSAERPKGSFSTLEIQRTEQGDSAMYLCASSPRQGTGEQFFGPGTRLTVL.

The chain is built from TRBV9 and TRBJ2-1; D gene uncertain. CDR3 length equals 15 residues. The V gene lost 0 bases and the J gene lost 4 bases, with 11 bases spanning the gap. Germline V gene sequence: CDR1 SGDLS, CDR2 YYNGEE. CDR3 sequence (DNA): TGTGCCAGCAGCGTAGATGTGACCACGTACAATGAGCAGTTCTTC. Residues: CASSVDVTTYNEQFF.

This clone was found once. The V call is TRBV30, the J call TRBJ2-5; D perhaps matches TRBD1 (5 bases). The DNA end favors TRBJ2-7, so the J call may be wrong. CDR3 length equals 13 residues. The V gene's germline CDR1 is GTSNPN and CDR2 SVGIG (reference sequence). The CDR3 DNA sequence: TGTGCCTGGATTAGGGCAGGGTTACACGAGCAGTACTTC. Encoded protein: CAWIRAGLHEQYF.

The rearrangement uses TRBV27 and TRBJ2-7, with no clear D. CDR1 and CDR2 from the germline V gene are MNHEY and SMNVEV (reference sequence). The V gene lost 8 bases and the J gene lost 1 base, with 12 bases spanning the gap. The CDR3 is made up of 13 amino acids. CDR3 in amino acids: CASAWQPSYEQYF. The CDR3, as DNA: TGTGCCAGCGCGTGGCAGCCGTCCTACGAGCAGTACTTC.

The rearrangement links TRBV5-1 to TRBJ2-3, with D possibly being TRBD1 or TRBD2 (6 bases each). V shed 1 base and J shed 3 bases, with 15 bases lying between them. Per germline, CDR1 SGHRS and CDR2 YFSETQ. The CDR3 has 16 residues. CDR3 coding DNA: TGCGCCAGCAGCTTGCTATCCGGGGGCGCGACAGATACGCAGTATTTT. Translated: CASSLLSGGATDTQYF.

The CDR3: CASSLEPGVYEQYF. CDR3 sequence (DNA): TGCGCCAGCAGCTTGGAGCCCGGGGTTTACGAGCAGTACTTC. V is TRBV5-1 and J is TRBJ2-7, with D maybe TRBD2 (5 bases). Germline V gene sequence: CDR1 SGHRS, CDR2 YFSETQ. The CDR3 consists of 14 residues. Trimming stripped 0 bases from V and 4 bases from J, with 11 bases between.

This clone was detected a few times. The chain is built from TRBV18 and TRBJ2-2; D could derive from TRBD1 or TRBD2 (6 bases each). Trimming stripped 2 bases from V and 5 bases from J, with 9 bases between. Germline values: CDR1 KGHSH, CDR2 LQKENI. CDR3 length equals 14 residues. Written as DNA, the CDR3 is TGTGCCAGCTCACCAAGGGGGGTGACCGGGGAGCTGTTTTTT. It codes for CASSPRGVTGELFF. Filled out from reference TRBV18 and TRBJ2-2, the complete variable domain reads NAGVMQNPRHLVRRRGQEARLRCSPMKGHSHVYWYRQLPEEGLKFMVYLQKENIIDESGMPKERFSAEFPKEGPSILRIQQVVRGDSAAYFCASSPRGVTGELFFGEGSRLTVL.

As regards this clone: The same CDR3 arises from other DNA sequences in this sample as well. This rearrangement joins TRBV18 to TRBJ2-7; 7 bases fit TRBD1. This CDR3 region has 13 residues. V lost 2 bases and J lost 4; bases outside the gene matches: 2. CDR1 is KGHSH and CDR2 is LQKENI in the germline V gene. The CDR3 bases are TGTGCCAGCTCACCAGGGACAGCTTACGAGCAGTACTTC. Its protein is CASSPGTAYEQYF.

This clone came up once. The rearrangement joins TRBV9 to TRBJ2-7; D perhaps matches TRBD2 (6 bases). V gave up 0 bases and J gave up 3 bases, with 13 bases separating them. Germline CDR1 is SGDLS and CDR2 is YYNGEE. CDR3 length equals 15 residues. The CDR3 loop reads CASSVGGSGNYEQYF. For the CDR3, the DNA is TGTGCCAGCAGCGTAGGGGGTAGCGGAAACTACGAGCAGTACTTC.

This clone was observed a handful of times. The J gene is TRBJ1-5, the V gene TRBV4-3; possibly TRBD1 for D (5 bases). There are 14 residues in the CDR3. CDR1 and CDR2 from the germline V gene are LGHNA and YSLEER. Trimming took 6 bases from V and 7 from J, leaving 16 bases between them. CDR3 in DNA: TGCGCCAGCAGTCTCACCGACGGGGGGCAGCCCCAGCATTTT. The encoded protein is CASSLTDGGQPQHF.

CDR3 region: CASTLGVTDTQYF. The CDR3 DNA follows: TGTGCCAGCACTCTTGGGGTCACAGATACGCAGTATTTT. The chain is built from TRBV13 and TRBJ2-3; D is unresolved. The CDR3 covers 13 residues. Germline CDR1 reads PRHDT; CDR2 reads FYEKMQ (reference sequence). The V gene lost 7 bases and the J gene lost 2 bases, with 10 bases spanning the gap.

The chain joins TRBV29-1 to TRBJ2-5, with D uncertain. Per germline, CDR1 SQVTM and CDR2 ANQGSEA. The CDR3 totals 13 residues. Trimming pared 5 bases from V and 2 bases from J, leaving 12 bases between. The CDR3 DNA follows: TGCAGCGTTCCTCGGAATGGGCAAGAGACCCAGTACTTC. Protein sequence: CSVPRNGQETQYF.

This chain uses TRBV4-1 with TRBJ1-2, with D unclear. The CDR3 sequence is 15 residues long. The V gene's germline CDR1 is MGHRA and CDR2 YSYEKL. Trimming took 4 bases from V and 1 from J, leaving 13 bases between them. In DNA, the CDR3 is TGCGCCAGCAGCCCCATGGACGGAAATAACTATGGCTACACCTTC. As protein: CASSPMDGNNYGYTF.

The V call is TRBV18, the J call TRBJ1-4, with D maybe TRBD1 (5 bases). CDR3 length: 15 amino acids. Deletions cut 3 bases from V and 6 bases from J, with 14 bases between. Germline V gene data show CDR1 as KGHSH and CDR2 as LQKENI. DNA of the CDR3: TGTGCCAGCTCACCCTTTCTGGGGCAGCATGAAAAACTGTTTTTT. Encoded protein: CASSPFLGQHEKLFF.

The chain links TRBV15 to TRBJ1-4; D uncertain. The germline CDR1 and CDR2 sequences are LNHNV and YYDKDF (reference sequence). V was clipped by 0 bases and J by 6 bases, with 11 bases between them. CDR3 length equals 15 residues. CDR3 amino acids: CATSRDGEADEKLFF. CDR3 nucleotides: TGTGCCACCAGCAGAGATGGAGAAGCGGATGAAAAACTGTTTTTT. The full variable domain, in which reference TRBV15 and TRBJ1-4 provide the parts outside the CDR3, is DAMVIQNPRYQVTQFGKPVTLSCSQTLNHNVMYWYQQKSSQAPKLLFHYYDKDFNNEADTPDNFQSRRPNTSFCFLDIRSPGLGDTAMYLCATSRDGEADEKLFFGSGTQLSVL.

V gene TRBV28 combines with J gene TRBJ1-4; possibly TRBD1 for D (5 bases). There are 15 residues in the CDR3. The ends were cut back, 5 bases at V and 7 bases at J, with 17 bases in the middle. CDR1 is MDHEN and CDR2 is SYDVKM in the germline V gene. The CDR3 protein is CASSAGLGAGEKLFF. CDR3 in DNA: TGTGCCAGCAGTGCGGGACTAGGGGCGGGTGAAAAACTGTTTTTT.

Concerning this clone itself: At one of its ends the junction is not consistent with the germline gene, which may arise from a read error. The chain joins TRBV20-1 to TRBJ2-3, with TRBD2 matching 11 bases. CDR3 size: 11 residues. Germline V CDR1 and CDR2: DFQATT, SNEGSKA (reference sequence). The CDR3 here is CSASGRDTQYF. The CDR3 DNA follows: TGCAGCGCTAGCGGGAGGGATACGCAGTATTTT.

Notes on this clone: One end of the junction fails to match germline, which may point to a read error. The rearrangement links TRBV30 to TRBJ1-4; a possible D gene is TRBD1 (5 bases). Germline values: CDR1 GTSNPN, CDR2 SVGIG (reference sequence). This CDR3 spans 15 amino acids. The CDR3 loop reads CACSVLRARGEKLFF. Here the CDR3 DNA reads TGTGCCTGTAGTGTGCTCAGGGCGAGGGGCGAAAAACTGTTTTTT.